The 12 T cell receptor beta chains listed next were all sequenced from one sample in a study of shared clonotypes between healthy human individuals. The method was immunoSEQ multiplex PCR; TCRdb's version includes in-frame clones alone and lacks a portion of them. The sample carries millions of clones, 85% to 95% recorded once. Sequencing was carried out using naive CD4+ T cells sorted from blood. Subset given: CD45RA+ positively selected. These receptors were collected from a man aged 18 to 30 in good health.

The gene calls are TRBV5-1 and TRBJ1-3, with D uncertain. The CDR3 extends over 14 amino acids. The V and J ends lost 2 bases and 4 bases respectively, with 10 bases between them. Germline values: CDR1 SGHRS, CDR2 YFSETQ. This chain's CDR3 is CASSLGWVGNTIYF. The CDR3 DNA reads TGCGCCAGCAGCTTAGGATGGGTAGGAAACACCATATATTTT.

The chain joins TRBV7-6 to TRBJ2-1; TRBD2 agrees at 12 bases. With 5 bases clipped from V and 8 bases from J, the junction kept 7 bases outside the gene matches. Germline V gene lookup returns CDR1 SGHVS and CDR2 FNYEAQ. This CDR3 is 15 amino acids long. Written as DNA, the CDR3 is TGTGCCAGCAGCCATCCGACTAGCGGGAGCTATGAGCAGTTCTTC. Its translation is CASSHPTSGSYEQFF.

This clone appeared a single time. The chain combines TRBV7-2 with TRBJ1-5; possible D gene TRBD1, 5 bases. This CDR3 region has 13 residues. The germline CDR1 and CDR2 sequences are SGHTA and FQGNSA. V lost 4 bases and J lost 4, with 8 bases in between. The CDR3 loop is CASSWDGNQPQHF. The CDR3 nucleotides are TGTGCCAGCAGCTGGGACGGGAATCAGCCCCAGCATTTT.

This clone was detected only once. The genes are TRBV5-4 and TRBJ1-2, with 8 bases that match TRBD1. V lost 10 bases to trimming and J lost 5 bases; unmatched junction nucleotides: 13. Per the germline V gene, CDR1 is SGHNT and CDR2 is YYREEE (reference sequence). There are 14 residues in the CDR3. The CDR3 sequence: CAGKEQGAQYGYTF. In nucleotides, the CDR3 is TGTGCCGGCAAGGAGCAGGGGGCTCAGTATGGCTACACCTTC.

The V call is TRBV10-3, the J call TRBJ2-7; weak D call: TRBD1 (5 bases). Trimming cost V 3 bases and J 5 bases, with 11 bases left between them. The CDR3 is made up of 13 amino acids. Germline CDR1 and CDR2: ENHRY and SYGVKD. This chain's CDR3 is CAISEWGYDEQYF. The CDR3, as DNA: TGTGCCATCAGTGAATGGGGCTACGACGAGCAGTACTTC.

In regard to this clone: This sample includes further DNA sequences coding for the same CDR3. J is TRBJ1-5 and V is TRBV25-1, with D hard to call. Germline V gene lookup returns CDR1 MGHDK and CDR2 SYGVNS. The V end was cut by 2 bases, the J end by 4 bases, with 6 bases between. The CDR3 totals 13 residues. The CDR3 bases are TGTGCCAGCAGTGAAGCAGGTAATCAGCCCCAGCATTTT. This encodes CASSEAGNQPQHF.

The chain joins TRBV6-9 to TRBJ2-7, with a tentative D call TRBD1 (5 bases). This CDR3 contains 11 residues. Trimming removed 8 bases from V and 7 bases from J, with 12 bases in between. CDR1 and CDR2 (germline): MNHGY, SVAAGI. For the CDR3, the DNA is TGTGCCAGCGCATGGGGCGAGGAGCAGTACTTC. Protein: CASAWGEEQYF.

For this clone: A single base separates this from a much larger clone, so it may be a read error. The chain has TRBV5-1 and TRBJ2-5; D might be TRBD1 or TRBD2, each matching 7 bases. The assigned J gene may be wrong: the sequence end matches TRBJ2-7 better. Germline CDR1 and CDR2: SGHRS and YFSETQ. The CDR3 covers 14 residues. The CDR3: CASGRAGGSYEQYF. The CDR3 region has the DNA TGCGCCAGCGGGAGGGCAGGGGGATCCTACGAGCAGTACTTC.

The chain has TRBV7-2 and TRBJ1-6; D ambiguous. V lost 5 bases, J lost 10 bases, and 18 bases lay in between. From germline, CDR1 is SGHTA and CDR2 FQGNSA. The CDR3 runs 15 residues. CDR3 protein: CASSDRGSIRSPLHF. The CDR3 DNA sequence: TGTGCCAGCAGCGACCGAGGGTCGATTCGATCACCCCTCCACTTT.

CDR3 DNA sequence: TGCGCCAGTGGGTCGAGGCAGAGCTCTGGAAACACCATATATTTT. The encoded protein is CASGSRQSSGNTIYF. The genes are TRBV10-2 and TRBJ1-3, with D unresolved. The CDR3 is 15 amino acids. Trimming removed 9 bases from V and 0 bases from J, with 15 bases in between. Germline lookup yields CDR1 WSHSY and CDR2 SAAADI.

In the case of this clone: Without the conserved terminal phenylalanine or tryptophan, this CDR3 likely stems from a read error. J is TRBJ1-3 and V is TRBV6-6, with D unclear. This CDR3 comprises 12 residues. V was clipped by 0 bases and J by 10 bases, with 7 bases between them. The germline V gene encodes CDR1 MNHNY and CDR2 SVGAGI (reference sequence). The CDR3 DNA reads TGTGCCAGCAGTTACTCGGTTGGGACCATATATCTT. It translates to CASSYSVGTIYL.

This chain uses TRBV30 with TRBJ2-1; D might be TRBD1 or TRBD2, each matching 5 bases. Germline V gene data show CDR1 as GTSNPN and CDR2 as SVGIG (reference sequence). V was shortened by 5 bases and J by 8 bases, with 13 bases between the two germline ends. This CDR3 spans 12 amino acids. The CDR3 region has the DNA TGTGCCTGGGCCGGGACCCGCGATGAGCAGTTCTTC. Its protein product is CAWAGTRDEQFF.